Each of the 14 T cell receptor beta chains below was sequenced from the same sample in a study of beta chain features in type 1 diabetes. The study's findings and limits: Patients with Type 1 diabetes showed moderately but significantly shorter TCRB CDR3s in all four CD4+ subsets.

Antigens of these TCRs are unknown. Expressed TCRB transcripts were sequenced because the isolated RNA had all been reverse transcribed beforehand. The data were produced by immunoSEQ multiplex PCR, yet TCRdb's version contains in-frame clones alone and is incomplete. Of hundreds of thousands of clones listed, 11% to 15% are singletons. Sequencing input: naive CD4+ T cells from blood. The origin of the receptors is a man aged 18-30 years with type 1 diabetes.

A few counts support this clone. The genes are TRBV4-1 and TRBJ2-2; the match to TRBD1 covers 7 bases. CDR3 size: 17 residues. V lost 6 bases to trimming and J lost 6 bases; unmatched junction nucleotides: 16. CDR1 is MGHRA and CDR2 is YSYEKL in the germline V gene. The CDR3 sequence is CASRKVPTGSESGELFF. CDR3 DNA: TGCGCCAGCAGAAAAGTTCCGACAGGGAGTGAATCCGGGGAGCTGTTTTTT.

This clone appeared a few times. The CDR3 region has the DNA TGTGCCAGCAGCCAAAGGACAGGAAGGGAAAAACTGTTTTTT. Residues: CASSQRTGREKLFF. J is TRBJ1-4 and V is TRBV7-2; 7 bases match TRBD1. CDR1 and CDR2 (germline): SGHTA, FQGNSA. Germline trimming cut 5 bases from V and 8 bases from J; bases unmatched to any gene: 8. This CDR3 region has 14 residues.

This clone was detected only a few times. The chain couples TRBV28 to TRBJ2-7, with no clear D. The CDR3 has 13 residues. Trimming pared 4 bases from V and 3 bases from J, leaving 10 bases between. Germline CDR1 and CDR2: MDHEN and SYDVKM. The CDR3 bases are TGTGCCAGCAGTTCTCCCGGGCTCTACGAGCAGTACTTC. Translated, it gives CASSSPGLYEQYF.

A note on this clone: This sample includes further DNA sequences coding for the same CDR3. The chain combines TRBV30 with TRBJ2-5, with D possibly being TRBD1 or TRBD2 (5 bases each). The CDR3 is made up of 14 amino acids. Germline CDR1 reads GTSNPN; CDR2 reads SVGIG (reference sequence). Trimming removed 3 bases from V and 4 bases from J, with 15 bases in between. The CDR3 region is CAWSPGLAGETQYF. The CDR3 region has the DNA TGTGCCTGGAGCCCGGGGCTAGCCGGAGAGACCCAGTACTTC.

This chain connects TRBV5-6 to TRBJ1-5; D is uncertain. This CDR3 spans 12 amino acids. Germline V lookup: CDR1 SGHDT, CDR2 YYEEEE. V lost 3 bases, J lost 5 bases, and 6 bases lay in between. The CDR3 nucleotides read TGTGCCAGCAGCTCGGATTATCAGCCCCAGCATTTT. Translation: CASSSDYQPQHF.

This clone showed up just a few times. In DNA, the CDR3 is TGTGCCTGGAGCGCGGAGCTAGAATCCTACGAGCAGTACTTC. This sequence encodes CAWSAELESYEQYF. V is TRBV30 and J is TRBJ2-7, with D hard to call. CDR3 length equals 14 residues. Trimming left V 3 bases short and J 1 base short, with 13 bases between. CDR1 is GTSNPN, CDR2 SVGIG, per germline (reference sequence).

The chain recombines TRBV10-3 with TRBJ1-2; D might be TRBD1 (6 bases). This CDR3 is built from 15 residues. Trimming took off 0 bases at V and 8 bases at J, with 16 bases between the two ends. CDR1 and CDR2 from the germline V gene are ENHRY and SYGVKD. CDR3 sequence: CAISESFGGQSGYTF. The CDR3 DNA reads TGTGCCATCAGTGAGTCGTTCGGGGGGCAATCCGGCTACACCTTC.

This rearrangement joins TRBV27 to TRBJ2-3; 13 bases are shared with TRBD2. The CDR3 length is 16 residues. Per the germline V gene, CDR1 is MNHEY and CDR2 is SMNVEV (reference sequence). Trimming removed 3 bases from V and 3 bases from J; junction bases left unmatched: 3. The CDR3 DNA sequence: TGTGCCAGCAGTTTCACTAGCGGGGGGGCGACAGATACGCAGTATTTT. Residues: CASSFTSGGATDTQYF.

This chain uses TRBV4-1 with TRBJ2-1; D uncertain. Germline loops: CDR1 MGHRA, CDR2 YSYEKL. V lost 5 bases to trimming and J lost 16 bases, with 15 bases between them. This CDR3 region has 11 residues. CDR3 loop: CASSRDRHLFF. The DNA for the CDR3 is TGCGCCAGCAGCAGAGACCGTCACTTATTCTTC.

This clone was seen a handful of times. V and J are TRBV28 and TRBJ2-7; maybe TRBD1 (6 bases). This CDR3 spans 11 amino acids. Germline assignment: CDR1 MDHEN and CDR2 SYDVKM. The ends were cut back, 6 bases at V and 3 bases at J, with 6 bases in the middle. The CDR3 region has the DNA TGTGCCAGCAGGGACAGCTACGAGCAGTACTTC. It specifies CASRDSYEQYF.

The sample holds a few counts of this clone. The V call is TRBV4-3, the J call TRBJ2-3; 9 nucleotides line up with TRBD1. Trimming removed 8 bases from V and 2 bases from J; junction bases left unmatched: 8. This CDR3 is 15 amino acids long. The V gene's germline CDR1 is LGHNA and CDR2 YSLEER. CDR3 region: CASGGTGPFTDTQYF. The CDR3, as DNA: TGCGCCAGCGGGGGGACAGGGCCCTTCACAGATACGCAGTATTTT.

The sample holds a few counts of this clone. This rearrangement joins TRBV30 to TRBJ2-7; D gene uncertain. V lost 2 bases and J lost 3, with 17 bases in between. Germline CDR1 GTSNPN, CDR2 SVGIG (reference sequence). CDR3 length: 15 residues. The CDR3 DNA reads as TGTGCCTGGAGTCCCGGGCTGTCTACACTCTACGAGCAGTACTTC. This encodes CAWSPGLSTLYEQYF.

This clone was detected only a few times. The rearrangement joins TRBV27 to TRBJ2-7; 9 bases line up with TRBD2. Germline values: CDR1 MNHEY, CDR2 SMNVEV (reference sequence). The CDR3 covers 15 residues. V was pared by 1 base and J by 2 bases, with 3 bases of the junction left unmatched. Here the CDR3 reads CASSLYSGRTYEQYF. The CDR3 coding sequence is TGTGCCAGCAGTTTATATAGCGGGAGAACCTACGAGCAGTACTTC.

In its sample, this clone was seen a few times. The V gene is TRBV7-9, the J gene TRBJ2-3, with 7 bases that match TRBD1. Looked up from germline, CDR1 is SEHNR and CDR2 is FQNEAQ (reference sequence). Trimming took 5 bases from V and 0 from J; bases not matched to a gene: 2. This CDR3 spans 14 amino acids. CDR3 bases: TGTGCCAGCAGCCTGGACAGGAGCACAGATACGCAGTATTTT. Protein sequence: CASSLDRSTDTQYF.